Listed here are 26 T cell receptor beta chains from one sample, sequenced in a study of shared clonotypes between healthy human individuals. Assay: immunoSEQ multiplex PCR; the TCRdb copy retains only in-frame clones and omits some. This sample has millions of clones; approximately 93% occur once, and the top ten carry 0.35% to 0.5%. Sequenced: naive CD4+ T cells from PBMCs. Subset described: CD45RA+ positively selected. The receptor set was obtained from a man younger than 35 in good health. Some clones in this sample may be carry-over from other donors' samples.

This chain joins TRBV15 and TRBJ2-5; 7 bases are a match to TRBD2. The J segment lost 4 bases and the V segment lost 1 base, leaving 6 bases of the junction unmatched. Germline V CDR1 and CDR2: LNHNV, YYDKDF (reference sequence). The CDR3 length is 15 residues. CDR3 sequence (DNA): TGTGCCACCAGCAGAGCCTCCGCGGGGGTAGAGACCCAGTACTTC. Translating it yields CATSRASAGVETQYF.

V is TRBV19 and J is TRBJ1-4, with 7 bases matching TRBD1. CDR3 length: 15 residues. The trim removed 4 bases at V and 7 bases at J, leaving 9 bases unmatched. Germline V gene data show CDR1 as LNHDA and CDR2 as SQIVND (reference sequence). The CDR3 DNA follows: TGTGCCAGTAGTACCCACAGGGGCAGTGTTGAAAAACTGTTTTTT. This gives the protein CASSTHRGSVEKLFF. The full variable domain, completed using reference TRBV19 and TRBJ1-4, is DGGITQSPKYLFRKEGQNVTLSCEQNLNHDAMYWYRQDPGQGLRLIYYSQIVNDFQKGDIAEGYSVSREKKESFPLTVTSAQKNPTAFYLCASSTHRGSVEKLFFGSGTQLSVL.

This clone was recorded once. The rearrangement links TRBV12-5 to TRBJ1-1; D not certain. This CDR3 is 16 amino acids long. Germline CDR1 reads LGHNT; CDR2 reads FRNRAP. Trimming left V 1 base short and J 0 bases short, with 12 bases between. CDR3 protein: CASGLGLGPLNTEAFF. CDR3 sequence (DNA): TGTGCTAGTGGTTTGGGGTTAGGCCCTTTGAACACTGAAGCTTTCTTT.

The chain employs TRBV5-5 and TRBJ2-7; no clear D gene. V lost 0 bases, J lost 6 bases, and 16 bases lay in between. The CDR3 is 15 amino acids. Germline loops: CDR1 SGHKS, CDR2 YYEKEE (reference sequence). The CDR3 loop reads CASSLDLLTTGEQYF. CDR3 nucleotide sequence: TGTGCCAGCAGCTTGGATCTACTCACAACGGGCGAGCAGTACTTC. The variable domain in full, with the rest retrieved from reference TRBV5-5 and TRBJ2-7, is DAGVTQSPTHLIKTRGQQVTLRCSPISGHKSVSWYQQVLGQGPQFIFQYYEKEERGRGNFPDRFSARQFPNYSSELNVNALLLGDSALYLCASSLDLLTTGEQYFGPGTRLTVT.

The rearrangement links TRBV7-2 to TRBJ2-2; the D gene is possibly TRBD2 (5 bases). This CDR3 region has 13 residues. With 1 base removed from V and 7 bases from J, the gap between germline ends came to 7 bases. Per the germline V gene, CDR1 is SGHTA and CDR2 is FQGNSA. DNA of the CDR3: TGTGCCAGCAGCTTAGATGGAGGCGGGGAGCTGTTTTTT. It translates to CASSLDGGGELFF.

Only one count was recorded for this clone. The V gene is TRBV6-5, the J gene TRBJ2-3; 12 nucleotides agree with TRBD2. The germline V gene has CDR1 MNHEY and CDR2 SVGAGI. V lost 10 bases, J lost 9 bases, and 14 bases stayed unmatched. The CDR3 sequence is 15 residues long. The DNA of the CDR3 is TGTGCCACCTACAAAGTGGGGCTAGCGGGAGGGACGCAGTATTTT. It yields the protein CATYKVGLAGGTQYF.

With regard to this clone: The identical CDR3 is also encoded by other nucleotide sequences in the sample. The genes are TRBV29-1 and TRBJ1-1, with a possible D match to TRBD1 (5 bases). CDR1 is SQVTM, CDR2 ANQGSEA, per germline. Trimming removed 4 bases at V and 4 bases at J, with 10 bases between. CDR3 length equals 12 residues. CDR3 residues: CSVVRGGTEAFF. DNA for the CDR3: TGCAGCGTTGTAAGGGGCGGCACTGAAGCTTTCTTT.

The CDR3 region has the DNA TGTGCCAGCAATAGGGGAAACACCATATATTTT. Residues: CASNRGNTIYF. This chain links TRBV6-7 with TRBJ1-3; D remains unclear. TRBV6-7 is reported as an ORF; its role is uncertain. V lost 7 bases, J lost 4 bases, and 5 bases lay in between. The CDR3 runs 11 residues.

V gene TRBV6-6 combines with J gene TRBJ2-5; D may match TRBD1 or TRBD2 (6 bases each). The DNA end is a closer match to TRBJ2-7, so the J assignment may be wrong. The CDR3 loop spans 14 amino acids. CDR1 is MNHNY and CDR2 is SVGAGI in the germline V gene (reference sequence). DNA of the CDR3: TGTGCCAGCAGACTGACGAGGGGGGCCTTCGAGCAGTACTTC. It is translated as CASRLTRGAFEQYF.

The rearrangement uses TRBV7-9 and TRBJ2-2; perhaps TRBD2 as D (6 bases). The CDR3 covers 17 residues. CDR1 is SEHNR, CDR2 FQNEAQ, per germline (reference sequence). Deletions cut 5 bases from V and 6 bases from J, with 22 bases between. The CDR3 DNA is TGTGCCAGCAGCCGCCGTCGGGCTAGCGAAGCCCCCGGGGAGCTGTTTTTT. Translation gives CASSRRRASEAPGELFF. Variable domain in full (rest from reference TRBV7-9 and TRBJ2-2): DTGVSQNPRHKITKRGQNVTFRCDPISEHNRLYWYRQTLGQGPEFLTYFQNEAQLEKSRLLSDRFSAERPKGSFSTLEIQRTEQGDSAMYLCASSRRRASEAPGELFFGEGSRLTVL.

This chain connects TRBV6-6 to TRBJ2-7; a weak D match, TRBD1 (5 bases). This CDR3 has 15 residues. The V gene's germline CDR1 is MNHNY and CDR2 SVGAGI (reference sequence). V was pared by 0 bases and J by 3 bases, with 12 bases between. The CDR3 coding sequence is TGTGCCAGCAGTTACTCCAGGGTGAAAGGCTACGAGCAGTACTTC. It translates to CASSYSRVKGYEQYF.

V usage is TRBV6-6 and J usage is TRBJ1-1, with D uncertain. V was clipped by 6 bases and J by 10 bases, with 15 bases between them. This CDR3 comprises 12 residues. Germline-derived CDR1 and CDR2 are MNHNY and SVGAGI (reference sequence). CDR3 sequence reads: CASSQRGAGAFF. DNA for the CDR3: TGTGCCAGCAGCCAACGAGGAGCAGGAGCTTTCTTT.

CDR3 nucleotide sequence: TGTGCCAGTAGCAGACTAGCAGCTAGCTCCTACAATGAGCAGTTCTTC. It codes for CASSRLAASSYNEQFF. This chain links TRBV19 with TRBJ2-1; 7 nucleotides agree with TRBD2. Trimming cost V 6 bases and J 0 bases; bases outside gene matches: 8. Germline loops: CDR1 LNHDA, CDR2 SQIVND (reference sequence). The CDR3 is made up of 16 amino acids.

This chain links TRBV29-1 with TRBJ2-7; TRBD2 is a possible D gene (6 bases). The V gene lost 1 base and the J gene lost 3 bases, with 10 bases spanning the gap. CDR1 is SQVTM and CDR2 is ANQGSEA in the germline V gene. The CDR3 loop spans 13 amino acids. The CDR3 DNA is TGCAGCGTTGAAGCGGGCGGGGACTACGAGCAGTACTTC. Its translation: CSVEAGGDYEQYF.

This clone was detected only once. The chain uses TRBV28 and TRBJ2-7, with 7 positions matching TRBD2. Germline V CDR1 and CDR2: MDHEN, SYDVKM. V lost 10 bases to trimming and J lost 3 bases; unmatched junction nucleotides: 9. The CDR3 covers 13 residues. In DNA form, the CDR3 reads TGTGCCACCCTTGGCGGGGGTATCTACGAGCAGTACTTC. Protein product: CATLGGGIYEQYF.

The chain recombines TRBV28 with TRBJ2-7; no definite D call. This CDR3 is 15 amino acids long. CDR1 and CDR2 (germline): MDHEN, SYDVKM. Trimming took off 6 bases at V and 2 bases at J, with 17 bases between the two ends. In DNA form, the CDR3 reads TGTGCCAGCAGGGTCGACTCTCCATCCGCCTACGAGCAGTACTTC. This codes for CASRVDSPSAYEQYF.

V usage is TRBV4-3 and J usage is TRBJ2-2, with 7 bases matching TRBD2. CDR3 length: 15 residues. V gave up 3 bases and J gave up 4 bases; unmatched junction bases: 5. Per the germline V gene, CDR1 is LGHNA and CDR2 is YSLEER. The CDR3, as DNA: TGCGCCAGCAGCCATGCATGGGGGGGCACCGGGGAGCTGTTTTTT. This sequence encodes CASSHAWGGTGELFF.

The rearrangement links TRBV10-3 to TRBJ1-4; D gene ambiguous. Between the trimmed V and J ends, which lost 10 bases and 0 bases, there was a span of 9 bases. Germline CDR1 ENHRY, CDR2 SYGVKD. The CDR3 is 13 residues long. CDR3 loop: CATRASTNEKLFF. The CDR3 nucleotides read TGTGCCACCCGGGCCTCAACTAATGAAAAACTGTTTTTT.

The chain carries TRBV19 and TRBJ1-1; no clear D gene. Per germline, CDR1 LNHDA and CDR2 SQIVND (reference sequence). With 4 bases removed from V and 3 bases from J, the gap between germline ends came to 9 bases. CDR3 length equals 13 residues. The CDR3 region is CASSTQPDTEAFF. The CDR3 DNA reads as TGTGCCAGTAGTACCCAGCCGGACACTGAAGCTTTCTTT.

The gene calls are TRBV28 and TRBJ1-2, with a tentative D call TRBD1 (5 bases). CDR3 length: 15 amino acids. Between the trimmed V and J ends, which lost 10 bases and 4 bases, there was a span of 22 bases. Germline V gives CDR1 MDHEN, CDR2 SYDVKM. The CDR3: CATMGSGPGRYGYTF. The CDR3 bases are TGTGCCACCATGGGATCGGGGCCAGGTCGCTATGGCTACACCTTC.

V and J are TRBV6-1 and TRBJ2-2; tentatively, D is TRBD1 (5 bases). Germline CDR1 MNHNS, CDR2 SASEGT. The V and J ends lost 7 bases and 4 bases respectively, with 16 bases between them. The CDR3 is 15 residues long. The CDR3 protein is CASTKGQGGTGELFF. The CDR3 DNA follows: TGTGCCAGCACAAAAGGTCAGGGCGGCACCGGGGAGCTGTTTTTT.

The V gene is TRBV19, the J gene TRBJ1-5; weak D call: TRBD1 (5 bases). The CDR3 runs 16 residues. V lost 3 bases to trimming and J lost 6 bases, with 18 bases between them. Germline loops: CDR1 LNHDA, CDR2 SQIVND (reference sequence). CDR3 amino acids: CASSMAGARTRQPQHF. DNA of the CDR3: TGTGCCAGTAGTATGGCCGGGGCAAGGACCCGTCAGCCCCAGCATTTT. The full variable domain, completed using reference TRBV19 and TRBJ1-5, is DGGITQSPKYLFRKEGQNVTLSCEQNLNHDAMYWYRQDPGQGLRLIYYSQIVNDFQKGDIAEGYSVSREKKESFPLTVTSAQKNPTAFYLCASSMAGARTRQPQHFGDGTRLSIL.

The V call is TRBV7-3, the J call TRBJ2-1; perhaps TRBD2 as D (6 bases). Germline V lookup: CDR1 SGHTA, CDR2 FQGTGA. Trimming left V 7 bases short and J 7 bases short, with 17 bases between. This CDR3 contains 14 residues. The CDR3 loop reads CASTSGGGPNEQFF. The CDR3, as DNA: TGTGCCAGCACCTCAGGCGGAGGGCCTAATGAGCAGTTCTTC.

V is TRBV2 and J is TRBJ1-5, with 11 bases that match TRBD1. The trim removed 8 bases at V and 11 bases at J, leaving 11 bases unmatched. The germline V gene has CDR1 SNHLY and CDR2 FYNNEI. The CDR3 has 14 residues. CDR3 sequence reads: CASRARTGGLAQHF. The CDR3 DNA reads TGTGCCAGCCGGGCCCGGACAGGGGGCCTAGCCCAGCATTTT.

This clone was observed once. The chain employs TRBV11-2 and TRBJ1-4; 7 bases are shared with TRBD1. V was pared by 4 bases and J by 3 bases, with 8 bases of the junction left unmatched. Germline V gives CDR1 SGHAT, CDR2 FQNNGV. CDR3 length: 16 residues. In DNA form, the CDR3 reads TGTGCCAGCAGCTCAGTAAAAGGGGGCCCTAATGAAAAACTGTTTTTT. Amino acid sequence: CASSSVKGGPNEKLFF.

V and J are TRBV10-3 and TRBJ1-3; D gene unclear. Germline values: CDR1 ENHRY, CDR2 SYGVKD. V was pared by 3 bases and J by 0 bases, with 12 bases between. This CDR3 is 16 amino acids long. This CDR3 reads CAISERRASSGNTIYF. CDR3 DNA: TGTGCCATCAGTGAACGTCGAGCCTCCTCTGGAAACACCATATATTTT.